Below, 23 T cell receptor beta chains from the same sample are listed, as sequenced in a study of OX40 agonist ivuxolimab in advanced cancers. Clones were read by immunoSEQ multiplex PCR, and TCRdb kept only the in-frame ones, dropping some. The sample includes about 32,000 clones, less than 85% of them seen just once. This sample comprised CD4+ or CD8+ T cells sorted from blood, obtained in a trial of the OX40 agonist ivuxolimab. The receptors derive from an adult with an advanced solid tumor such as melanoma, head and neck, liver or kidney cancer.

The DNA of the CDR3 is TGTGCCAGCAGCTTAGTCCCGGGAAGTGAAAAACTGTTTTTT. Translating it yields CASSLVPGSEKLFF. The chain joins TRBV7-9 to TRBJ1-4; D is ambiguous. The V gene's germline CDR1 is SEHNR and CDR2 FQNEAQ (reference sequence). V lost 1 base to trimming and J lost 7 bases, with 10 bases between them. The CDR3 runs 14 residues.

The chain recombines TRBV6-5 with TRBJ2-5; 10 bases are shared with TRBD2. V lost 7 bases and J lost 0; bases outside the gene matches: 5. CDR1 MNHEY and CDR2 SVGAGI come from the germline V gene. This CDR3 comprises 15 residues. The DNA for the CDR3 is TGTGCCAGCAACCCACTAGCGGGGAACCAAGAGACCCAGTACTTC. It yields the protein CASNPLAGNQETQYF.

The chain is built from TRBV5-1 and TRBJ1-2; the D is unclear. The CDR3 covers 14 residues. Germline CDR1 SGHRS, CDR2 YFSETQ. V gave up 4 bases and J gave up 8 bases, with 18 bases separating them. The CDR3 sequence: CASSTAGPKEGYTF. CDR3 bases: TGCGCCAGCAGCACCGCCGGGCCAAAGGAGGGCTACACCTTC.

The V and J genes are TRBV6-5 and TRBJ1-2; D perhaps matches TRBD1 (5 bases). This CDR3 has 14 residues. The germline V and J ends were trimmed by 0 bases and 8 bases, with 13 bases remaining between them. Germline values: CDR1 MNHEY, CDR2 SVGAGI. The CDR3, as DNA: TGTGCCAGCAGTTACTCGGGAGGGGTCGAGGGCTACACCTTC. Translated: CASSYSGGVEGYTF.

The chain is built from TRBV2 and TRBJ2-3; a possible D gene is TRBD1 (6 bases). The CDR3 has 11 residues. With 5 bases removed from V and 6 bases from J, the gap between germline ends came to 6 bases. Germline CDR1 SNHLY, CDR2 FYNNEI. In nucleotides, the CDR3 is TGTGCCAGCAGTACAGGGGATACGCAGTATTTT. It encodes CASSTGDTQYF.

This clone was observed once. The chain carries TRBV5-4 and TRBJ1-2; D is undetermined. CDR3 length: 14 residues. V gave up 4 bases and J gave up 7 bases, with 17 bases separating them. The germline CDR1 and CDR2 sequences are SGHNT and YYREEE (reference sequence). CDR3 bases: TGTGCCAGCAGCCAAGAAGGCCCAATCGGTGGCTACACCTTC. Translating it yields CASSQEGPIGGYTF.

The chain employs TRBV7-9 and TRBJ1-2; TRBD1 is a possible D gene (6 bases). Germline lookup yields CDR1 SEHNR and CDR2 FQNEAQ (reference sequence). The germline V and J ends were trimmed by 11 bases and 5 bases, with 21 bases remaining between them. This CDR3 contains 14 residues. In DNA, the CDR3 is TGTGCCGTCACCATCCGGGACATCCGATATGGCTACACCTTC. Amino acids: CAVTIRDIRYGYTF.

As DNA, the CDR3 is TGTGCCAGCAGCGAAGGGGGTTTAGATGGCTACACCTTC. Translating it yields CASSEGGLDGYTF. The V and J genes are TRBV11-3 and TRBJ1-2, with TRBD1 as a possible D gene (6 bases). From germline, CDR1 is SGHNT and CDR2 YENEEA. The CDR3 is made up of 13 amino acids. With 5 bases removed from V and 6 bases from J, the gap between germline ends came to 13 bases.

In regard to this clone: A much larger clone sits a single nucleotide away, making a read error possible. V is TRBV5-1 and J is TRBJ1-1; TRBD1 agrees at 8 bases. Germline V gives CDR1 SGHRS, CDR2 YFSETQ. The V and J ends lost 4 bases and 1 base, in that order; junction bases with no gene match: 6. The CDR3 extends over 15 amino acids. DNA for the CDR3: TGCGCCAGCAGCATCAGGGGGCTAGCGAACACTGAAGCTTTCTTT. Residues: CASSIRGLANTEAFF.

The J gene is TRBJ1-1, the V gene TRBV25-1; no firm D call. Looked up from germline, CDR1 is MGHDK and CDR2 is SYGVNS. CDR3 length: 15 residues. V was cut by 6 bases and J by 6 bases, with 20 bases left in between. CDR3 sequence (DNA): TGTGCCAGCAGGGGCGGAGGCGTTCTGAGTTCTGAAGCTTTCTTT. This codes for CASRGGGVLSSEAFF.

V and J are TRBV23-1 and TRBJ2-7; D remains unclear. TRBV23-1 is annotated as an ORF whose role is uncertain. The CDR3 is 16 amino acids. Trimming stripped 0 bases from V and 1 base from J, with 13 bases between. The CDR3 DNA sequence: TGCGCCAGCAGTCAATCGTGTCGGCGCCCATCCTACGAGCAGTACGTC. This codes for CASSQSCRRPSYEQYV.

This rearrangement joins TRBV5-3 to TRBJ1-6; 8 bases line up with TRBD1. TRBV5-3 is an ORF; its function is uncertain. The CDR3 has 17 residues. The V segment lost 4 bases and the J segment 0 bases; nucleotides outside the gene matches: 6. CDR3 DNA: TGTGCCAGAAGCGCCGGACAGGGAAGCTCCTATAATTCACCCCTCCACTTT. It translates to CARSAGQGSSYNSPLHF.

The CDR3 here is CASSYWATGTDTQYF. The CDR3 nucleotides are TGTGCCAGCAGTTACTGGGCTACGGGCACAGATACGCAGTATTTT. V usage is TRBV6-6 and J usage is TRBJ2-3; D remains unclear. CDR1 and CDR2 from the germline V gene are MNHNY and SVGAGI (reference sequence). The CDR3 has 15 amino acids. Between the trimmed V and J ends, which lost 1 base and 1 base, there was a span of 9 bases.

The rearrangement joins TRBV5-1 to TRBJ1-1; TRBD1 matches at 8 bases. This CDR3 is built from 13 residues. After removal of 6 bases from V and 4 bases from J, the junction contained 5 bases not matched to a gene. CDR1 is SGHRS, CDR2 YFSETQ, per germline. CDR3: CASKQGGSTEAFF. CDR3 nucleotides: TGCGCCAGCAAACAGGGGGGAAGCACTGAAGCTTTCTTT.

On this clone: Only one base separates this from a far larger clonotype, so it likely reflects a read error. This sequence joins TRBV5-6 and TRBJ1-5; 7 bases align to TRBD1. V shed 5 bases, J shed 3 bases, and the junction held 8 bases outside the gene matches. CDR3 length: 15 residues. Germline values: CDR1 SGHDT, CDR2 YYEEEE. For the CDR3, the DNA is TGTGCCAGCAGTGAGGGGGCGGGGGTCAATCAGCCCCAGCATTTT. Its translation is CASSEGAGVNQPQHF.

The chain joins TRBV27 to TRBJ2-2; tentatively, D is TRBD1 (6 bases). The length of the CDR3 is 15 residues. V was trimmed by 6 bases and J by 3 bases, leaving 14 bases between them. Germline CDR1 reads MNHEY; CDR2 reads SMNVEV (reference sequence). CDR3 bases: TGTGCCAGCAGCACGGACAGACGGTACACCGGGGAGCTGTTTTTT. Amino acids: CASSTDRRYTGELFF.

This chain links TRBV20-1 with TRBJ1-4; D is unresolved. V lost 5 bases, J lost 7 bases, and 8 bases lay in between. The length of the CDR3 is 11 residues. Germline V gene data show CDR1 as DFQATT and CDR2 as SNEGSKA (reference sequence). The CDR3 here is CSASLTEKLFF. As DNA, the CDR3 is TGCAGTGCTTCCCTGACTGAAAAACTGTTTTTT.

The chain uses TRBV7-7 and TRBJ2-5, with 9 bases that match TRBD2. The germline V gene has CDR1 SSHAT and CDR2 FNYEAQ (reference sequence). V lost 0 bases and J lost 6; bases outside the gene matches: 5. The CDR3 is made up of 15 amino acids. The CDR3 nucleotides read TGTGCCAGCAGCTTAGCGCTCACTAGCGGGCAGACCCAGTACTTC. Amino acids: CASSLALTSGQTQYF. Together with reference TRBV7-7 and TRBJ2-5, the CDR3 gives the full variable domain: GAGVSQSPRYKVTKRGQDVTLRCDPISSHATLYWYQQALGQGPEFLTYFNYEAQPDKSGLPSDRFSAERPEGSISTLTIQRTEQRDSAMYRCASSLALTSGQTQYFGPGTRLLVL.

The rearrangement joins TRBV6-5 to TRBJ2-5, with a possible D match to TRBD1 (6 bases). Germline V gives CDR1 MNHEY, CDR2 SVGAGI. V was trimmed by 6 bases and J by 4 bases, leaving 15 bases between them. The CDR3 contains 14 residues. Written as DNA, the CDR3 is TGTGCCAGCAGGCCTCTCAGGGGCTCAGAGACCCAGTACTTC. This encodes CASRPLRGSETQYF.

The V and J genes are TRBV5-4 and TRBJ1-1; 9 nucleotides match TRBD1. The CDR3 covers 18 residues. After removal of 4 bases from V and 4 bases from J, the junction contained 17 bases not matched to a gene. Per germline, CDR1 SGHNT and CDR2 YYREEE (reference sequence). The CDR3 bases are TGTGCCAGCAGCCTCCTTGACAGGGGGTTAGGAAGGGTCACTGAAGCTTTCTTT. Amino acids: CASSLLDRGLGRVTEAFF. Based on the CDR3 plus reference TRBV5-4 and TRBJ1-1, the full variable domain is ETGVTQSPTHLIKTRGQQVTLRCSSQSGHNTVSWYQQALGQGPQFIFQYYREEENGRGNFPPRFSGLQFPNYSSELNVNALELDDSALYLCASSLLDRGLGRVTEAFFGQGTRLTVV.

J is TRBJ1-1 and V is TRBV30; D not certain. This CDR3 spans 14 amino acids. The germline V and J ends were trimmed by 0 bases and 1 base, with 9 bases remaining between them. CDR1 GTSNPN and CDR2 SVGIG come from the germline V gene (reference sequence). Written as DNA, the CDR3 is TGTGCCTGGAGTGTACCCAGTAAGAACACTGAAGCTTTCTTT. This gives the protein CAWSVPSKNTEAFF.

V usage is TRBV10-2 and J usage is TRBJ2-1; maybe TRBD1 (6 bases). Germline V lookup: CDR1 WSHSY, CDR2 SAAADI. This CDR3 comprises 12 residues. V was cut by 5 bases and J by 10 bases, with 12 bases left in between. This chain's CDR3 is CASSWGRNEQFF. Here the CDR3 DNA reads TGCGCCAGCAGTTGGGGGCGGAACGAGCAGTTCTTC.

The CDR3 DNA is TGTGCCAGCAGCTTAGTATCTTCGGGGACAATCTACGAGCAGTACTTC. It encodes CASSLVSSGTIYEQYF. The chain is built from TRBV7-8 and TRBJ2-7; TRBD1 is a possible D gene (6 bases). V lost 1 base and J 3 bases, leaving 16 bases between the germline ends. Germline CDR1 and CDR2: SGHVS and FQNEAQ. The CDR3 totals 16 residues.